This TCR beta chain comes out of a study of shared clonotypes between healthy human individuals (dated by TCRdb to the early 2020s). Concerning the study at large: A couple of women and a few men aged 18 to 49 years were included in the cohort. Libraries were prepared and TCR repertoires were sequenced by different laboratories using diverse techniques, in order to increase sequencing depth and limit assay-specific biases. The study deeply sequenced blood TCR repertoires of five healthy adults to estimate repertoire size and the extent of clonotype sharing between individuals. Between about 0.85 and 9.5 billion PBMCs per donor were obtained by leukapheresis. For each donor, CD4 naive and CD4 memory were each given three plates, CD8 naive was given two plates, and CD8 memory was given one plate. What the research found in general, with its limitations: Sampling was limited to blood, and TCR repertoires in tissue likely differ from TCR repertoires in blood. Based on pairwise subsampling, the degree of clonotype sharing among donors was expected to be affected by sequencing depth. Because the study included a small number of donors, the genetic and exposure-history diversity represented was limited. Incomplete sequencing was indicated by rarefaction of sorted-subset datasets, despite the large sequencing depth. About 5% of naive CD4, around 3.5% of naive CD8, approximately 2% of memory CD4, and roughly 0.4% of memory CD8 clonotypes were shared across a few donors. Clonotypes shared by all four sorted-subset donors showed higher generation probabilities than non-shared clonotypes. Naive subsets generally had larger estimated clonotype richness than memory subsets.

Comment on this clone: The specificity of this receptor is unknown. Base qualities are missing; no much larger clone stands one base away.

The donors were healthy, HIV-negative adults with no recently reported acute infections or vaccinations. Every donor was a Caucasian adult living in Nashville, Tennessee, USA. CD4+ T cells were enriched by magnetic negative selection, after which naive cells were positively selected on CD45RA and the negative fraction was taken as the memory subset. Blood was obtained by leukapheresis, after which PBMCs were separated by Ficoll-Histopaque density gradient centrifugation and cryopreserved in liquid nitrogen vapor phase. Purity and quantity of every magnetically sorted T cell population were checked by analytical flow cytometry. From each sorted fraction, genomic DNA was isolated and quantified by UV absorbance on a Nanodrop 2000c. Using the deep immunoSEQ assay, multiplex PCR amplified TCR CDR3 regions from genomic DNA. For each cell subset, the extracted genomic DNA was distributed evenly across all wells of several immunoSEQ 96-well plates, and each plate served as one replicate. For sorted subsets, each replicate PCR was loaded with 200 ng genomic DNA, equivalent to about 30,000 T cell genomes. Purified libraries were quantified with a Qubit 3.0 fluorometer, sized on a Bioanalyzer 2100, and re-quantified with the KAPA Library Quantification kit. Every immunoSEQ 96-well plate was sequenced on a separate single-read 150-cycle Illumina NextSeq 550 flow cell. For the original study's pipeline: The immunoSEQ output contained only junctional sequences without quality scores, so filtering could not match that applied to full-length reads. Sequences were annotated with PyIR, a Python wrapper for IgBLAST v1.9, using IMGT germline references to assign V/J genes and CDR3. Reads were removed for weak V/J assignments (E-value above 1e-6), missing CDR3, stop codons, out-of-frame junctions, or ambiguous translated residues. V3J clonotypes were defined as sequences sharing an identical inferred V gene, J gene, and CDR3 amino acid sequence. The percentage overlap between two repertoires was calculated by dividing the number of shared unique clonotypes by the size of the smaller repertoire. Three approaches were used to assess repertoire richness: RTK rarefaction, the Chao1 estimator, and Recon v2.1 estimates of unobserved clonotypes. Generation probabilities for all TCRbeta clonotypes obtained by the gDNA method from four donors were computed using OLGA. What TCRdb holds here is the immuneACCESS table cut down to in-frame rearrangements. Part of the clones is not present; checked against another copy, under half of the missing clones reflect an unresolved V gene, and the others are unexplained. The D gene and trimming were derived from the DNA, and the V and J assignments and clone size from that table. The sample data list around 2.5 million clones, and over 85% of these were observed just once. The ten largest clones take up approximately 0.35% of the sample.

Trimmed from V: 5 bases; trimmed from J: 6 bases; junction bases lacking a gene match: 7. The CDR3 starts with the cysteine, ends with the phenylalanine, and has 14 residues. The read is trimmed to its CDR3 DNA, 42 bases read in frame from base 1. CDR1 and CDR2 are drawn from the germline V gene: MDHEN, SYDVKM. This clonotype was obtained from a man between 18 and 35 years old in good health. Some clones in this sample may be carry-over from other donors' samples. Specimen: naive CD4+ T cells from PBMCs. The sample's cell subset or site label, in plain terms: CD45RA+ positively selected. The chain is encoded by TRBV28 joined to TRBJ1-1, and TRBD1 matches 9 of the central bases. At the DNA level, the sequence is TGTGCCAGCAGTATCCCGACAGGGGGTGCTGAAGCTTTCTTT. This translates into CASSIPTGGAEAFF.